This TCR beta chain was recorded in a study of blood T cell repertoires in COVID-19. The CDR3 is 15 residues long. V shed 6 bases and J shed 2 bases, with 11 bases lying between them. Germline V gene lookup returns CDR1 KGHSH and CDR2 LQKENI. Sequencing was performed with immunoSEQ multiplex PCR; in TCRdb, only in-frame clones are kept and a portion is missing. Counted here are 80,000 to 100,000 clones, 81% occurring once; the ten biggest clones make up 4% to 5.5%. The TCR was taken from a man aged 60-69 years with acute or convalescent COVID-19. This chain joins TRBV18 and TRBJ2-6, with D tentatively TRBD2 (5 bases). Sequences were obtained from peripheral blood. The DNA of the CDR3 is TGTGCCAGCTCTGCCGTCGGGACTGGGGCCAACGTCCTGACTTTC. It specifies CASSAVGTGANVLTF.